This TCR beta chain was sequenced in a study of shared clonotypes between healthy human individuals. CDR3 length equals 14 residues. The ends were cut back, 6 bases at V and 9 bases at J, with 18 bases in the middle. Germline CDR1 and CDR2: SNHLY and FYNNEI. None of the donors, who were healthy HIV-negative adults, had recently had acute infections or vaccinations. TCRdb's copy holds only in-frame clones and misses some; the assay was immunoSEQ multiplex PCR. In the table there are under 2,500,000 clones, approximately 94% of which are singletons. The source of this sequence is a young man in good health. The specimen was naive CD4+ T cells sorted from blood. Noted subset: CD45RA+ positively selected. V gene TRBV2 combines with J gene TRBJ2-1; weak D call: TRBD2 (6 bases). CDR3 coding DNA: TGTGCCAGCAGCGGGACCGGGAGTTTTGGTGAGCAGTTCTTC. Protein product: CASSGTGSFGEQFF.